This T cell receptor (beta chain) was captured by sequencing in a study of control samples from healthy donors and cancer patients. Sequencing was performed with immunoSEQ multiplex PCR; in TCRdb, only in-frame clones are kept and a portion is missing. The sample includes more than 120,000 clones, about 91% seen only once; the top ten take 3% to 3.5%. The CDR3 consists of 13 residues. The germline V gene has CDR1 MNHEY and CDR2 SVGAGI. V dropped 6 bases and J dropped 0 bases, with 8 bases sitting between them. This clone was seen only once. The sample consisted of blood. The V and J genes are TRBV6-5 and TRBJ1-2; no firm D call. This clonotype originated in a man aged 25 to 40 in good health. Here the CDR3 reads CASRTSTNYGYTF. The CDR3 DNA follows: TGTGCCAGCAGGACCAGTACTAACTATGGCTACACCTTC.